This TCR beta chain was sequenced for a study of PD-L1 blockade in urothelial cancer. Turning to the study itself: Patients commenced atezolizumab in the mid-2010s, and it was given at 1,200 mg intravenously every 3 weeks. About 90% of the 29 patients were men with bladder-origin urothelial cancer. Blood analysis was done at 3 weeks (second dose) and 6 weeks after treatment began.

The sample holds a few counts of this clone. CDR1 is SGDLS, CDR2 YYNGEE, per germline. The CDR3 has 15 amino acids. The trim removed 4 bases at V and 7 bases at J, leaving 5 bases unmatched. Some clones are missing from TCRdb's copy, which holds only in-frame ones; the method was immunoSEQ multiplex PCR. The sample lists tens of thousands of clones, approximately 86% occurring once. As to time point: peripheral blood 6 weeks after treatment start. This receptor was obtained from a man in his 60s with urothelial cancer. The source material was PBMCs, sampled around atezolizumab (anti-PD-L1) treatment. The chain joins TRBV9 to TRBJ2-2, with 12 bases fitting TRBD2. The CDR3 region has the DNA TGTGCCAGCAGCCCCTGGACTAGCGGGGTCGGGGAGCTGTTTTTT. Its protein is CASSPWTSGVGELFF.